A selection of T cell receptor beta chains follows, all from one sample in a study of T cell responses to AZD1222 COVID-19 vaccine. Libraries were prepared by immunoSEQ multiplex PCR; TCRdb keeps only in-frame clonotypes and omits some of them. Of around 160,000 clones in the sample, 90% to 95% were seen once. Sample: peripheral blood, taken 28 days after the second AZD1222 dose. The source is an adult who received the AZD1222 COVID-19 vaccine. The CDR3 runs from the conserved cysteine through the conserved F or W. D genes are given only for firm matches. Not all rows give a size; the values are once, few, many and, for expanded clones, a class.

TRBV21-1	TRBJ2-1	-	-	TGTGCCAGCAGTGGACAGGGAAAGCAGTTCTTC	CASSGQGKQFF
TRBV13	TRBJ2-3	-	-	TGTGCCAGCAGCTTACAGGGTCAGGGCGAAGATACGCAGTATTTT	CASSLQGQGEDTQYF
TRBV27	TRBJ1-2	-	few	TGTGCCAGCAGTTTCGGAGGACAAGTCTATGGCTACACCTTC	CASSFGGQVYGYTF
TRBV11-2	TRBJ1-2	-	-	TGTGCCAGCAGCTTAGTCCCAGGGGCTCTCTGGTATGGCTACACCTTC	CASSLVPGALWYGYTF
TRBV6-4	TRBJ1-1	-	once	TGTGCCAGCAAGCGGTCAGGGACGTTGAACACTGAAGCTTTCTTT	CASKRSGTLNTEAFF
TRBV5-4	TRBJ1-1	-	-	TGTGCCAGCAGCTCCCCTGAGATGAACACTGAAGCTTTCTTT	CASSSPEMNTEAFF
TRBV4-3	TRBJ1-2	-	-	TGCGCCAGCAGCCACGAAACACAGACGGCCTATGGCTACACCTTC	CASSHETQTAYGYTF
TRBV6-2/TRBV6-3	TRBJ1-1	-	-	TGTGCCAGCAGGCCTCGGGGCAACACTGAAGCTTTCTTT	CASRPRGNTEAFF
TRBV9	TRBJ2-2	-	-	TGTGCCAGCAGCGTAGCGGCAGGGACGAAGGCCGGGGAGCTGTTTTTT	CASSVAAGTKAGELFF
TRBV18	TRBJ2-5	-	-	TGTGCCAGCTCACCATCTTCCGGGGCCCAAGAGACCCAGTACTTC	CASSPSSGAQETQYF
TRBV14	TRBJ1-3	-	-	TGTGCCAGCAGCCCCCTCGGGGGAAACACCATATATTTT	CASSPLGGNTIYF
TRBV5-6	TRBJ1-6	TRBD1	once	TGTGCCAGCAGCAATTCCGACGGACAGGGGTGGCGAAGTTCACCCCTCCACTTT	CASSNSDGQGWRSSPLHF
TRBV12-3/TRBV12-4	TRBJ1-1	-	-	TGTGCCAGCAGTCGGTCGGGGACCACTGAAGCTTTCTTT	CASSRSGTTEAFF
TRBV3-1/TRBV3-2	TRBJ1-1	-	-	TGTGCCAGCGCATCCGGGAGGAATGCCCCTGAAGCTTTCTTT	CASASGRNAPEAFF
TRBV4-3	TRBJ1-1	-	-	TGCGCCAGCAGCCAAGAGGTGGGAAGCACTGAAGCTTTCTTT	CASSQEVGSTEAFF
TRBV27	TRBJ1-6	-	-	TGTGCCAGCAGTTTAGGCACGGGTATCAATTCACCCCTCCACTTT	CASSLGTGINSPLHF
TRBV19	TRBJ2-7	-	-	TGTGCCAGTAGTATCCGACAGAGAAGCTACGAGCAGTACTTC	CASSIRQRSYEQYF
TRBV7-2	TRBJ1-6	-	-	TGTGCCAGCAGCTTAGCTACAAGTTCACCCCTCCACTTT	CASSLATSSPLHF
TRBV7-8	TRBJ2-3	TRBD1	-	TGTGCCAGCAGCCTACGGACAGGGGAGGGCACAGATACGCAGTATTTT	CASSLRTGEGTDTQYF
TRBV28	TRBJ2-7	TRBD2	-	TGTGCCACCGCGGCGGGGGACCACGAGCAGTACTTC	CATAAGDHEQYF
TRBV7-2	TRBJ2-2	-	-	TGTGCCAGCAGCCTTCTCCTAGCCGGACAGTCCGGGGAGCTGTTTTTT	CASSLLLAGQSGELFF
TRBV5-3	TRBJ1-1	-	-	TGTGCCAGAAGCTTGGAGAACACTGAAGCTTTCTTT	CARSLENTEAFF
TRBV3-1/TRBV3-2	TRBJ1-1	-	-	TGTGCCAGCAGCGCCGCGTCGAACACTGAAGCTTTCTTT	CASSAASNTEAFF
TRBV25-1	TRBJ2-3	TRBD2	once	TGTGCCAGCAGTGGCCTAGCGGGGGACACAGATACGCAGTATTTT	CASSGLAGDTDTQYF
TRBV30	TRBJ1-1	TRBD1	-	TGTGCCCGAAATACAGGGGGCGGCACTGAAGCTTTCTTT	CARNTGGGTEAFF
TRBV30	TRBJ2-7	TRBD1	-	TGTGCCTGGAGTCTTGGACAGGGGTTGTCCTACGAGCAGTACTTC	CAWSLGQGLSYEQYF
TRBV6-2/TRBV6-3	TRBJ1-2	-	-	TGTGCCAGCAGTTATCTCCGGGAGGACTATGGCTACACCTTC	CASSYLREDYGYTF